This T cell receptor (beta chain) emerged from a study of OX40 agonist ivuxolimab in advanced cancers. Notes on this clone: Its matching antigen is unknown.

Findings and limits, study-wide: Not determined was the antigen specificity of the expanded peripheral T cells. Clonal expansion was seen in CD4+ and CD8+ blood T cells by week 6 at 0.1 to 3.0 mg/kg.

This table comes from immunoSEQ multiplex PCR, and its TCRdb copy is limited to in-frame clones, with some not included. The data contain tens of thousands of clones, 88% of them singletons. This TCR derives from an adult with an advanced solid tumor such as melanoma, head and neck, liver or kidney cancer. The source material was CD4+ or CD8+ T cells sorted from blood, sampled in a trial of the OX40 agonist ivuxolimab.

CDR3 bases: TGTGCCAGCAGATCCGGGACAGGGTCACACAATGAGCAGTTCTTC. Encoded protein: CASRSGTGSHNEQFF. The J gene is TRBJ2-1, the V gene TRBV5-6, with 9 bases lining up with TRBD1. Germline V gives CDR1 SGHDT, CDR2 YYEEEE. CDR3 size: 15 residues. The V gene end was trimmed by 5 bases and the J gene end by 5 bases; junction bases not matched to a gene: 8. Using reference TRBV5-6 and TRBJ2-1 for the parts outside the CDR3, the full variable domain is DAGVTQSPTHLIKTRGQQVTLRCSPKSGHDTVSWYQQALGQGPQFIFQYYEEEERQRGNFPDRFSGHQFPNYSSELNVNALLLGDSALYLCASRSGTGSHNEQFFGPGTRLTVL.